Here is one T cell receptor beta chain with its context. This entry comes from a study of blood T cell repertoires in COVID-19. Enrolled through a virtual design, the participants were between roughly 18 and 90 years of age and came from about two dozen US areas. Researchers sorted participants into cohorts using their self-reported clinical history. In Cohort 3, a recovered donor had either two negative PCRs, clearance, or symptom resolution. The CDR3 totals 15 residues. Germline CDR1 and CDR2: MRHNA and SNTAGT. The V and J ends lost 9 bases and 4 bases, in that order; junction bases with no gene match: 9. Authors' processing steps: It was from reference gene primer amplification that nucleated cell counts were estimated. Repertoires were generated with immunoSEQ multiplex PCR, while TCRdb's copy carries only in-frame clones and drops some. That table gives V, J and clone size, and the DNA gave D and trimming. The sample records more than 350,000 clones, roughly nine tenths being singletons.

The V and J genes are TRBV6-4 and TRBJ1-5; 10 positions agree with TRBD1. This sequence was found in a man between 18 and 35 years old who had recovered from COVID-19. The sample comprised PBMCs or T cells enriched from blood (not recorded which). The DNA for the CDR3 is TGTGCCAGATCCCGAGGGACAGGGGATAATCAGCCCCAGCATTTT. Translating gives CARSRGTGDNQPQHF.